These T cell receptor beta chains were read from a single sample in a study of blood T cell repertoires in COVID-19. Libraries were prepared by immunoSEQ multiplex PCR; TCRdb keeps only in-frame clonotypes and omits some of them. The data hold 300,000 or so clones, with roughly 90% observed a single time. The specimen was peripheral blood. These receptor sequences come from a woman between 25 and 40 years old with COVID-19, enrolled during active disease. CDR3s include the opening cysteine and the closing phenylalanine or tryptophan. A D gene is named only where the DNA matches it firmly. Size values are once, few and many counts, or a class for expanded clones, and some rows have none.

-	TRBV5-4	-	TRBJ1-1	CASGWGVRPEAFF	TGTGCCAGCGGATGGGGGGTGAGGCCTGAAGCTTTCTTT
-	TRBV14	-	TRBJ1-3	CASSQQGNGNTIYF	TGTGCCAGCAGCCAACAGGGGAACGGAAACACCATATATTTT
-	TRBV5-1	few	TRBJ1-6	CASSFDGGNSPLHF	TGCGCCAGCAGTTTCGACGGAGGGAATTCACCCCTCCACTTT
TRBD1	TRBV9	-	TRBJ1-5	CASSVGTANQPQHF	TGTGCCAGCAGCGTCGGGACAGCTAATCAGCCCCAGCATTTT
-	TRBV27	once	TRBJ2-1	CASSLWGEGYNEQFF	TGTGCCAGCAGTTTGTGGGGAGAAGGGTACAATGAGCAGTTCTTC
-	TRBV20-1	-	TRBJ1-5	CSASIPSGEQPQHF	TGCAGTGCTAGTATCCCCTCCGGGGAACAGCCCCAGCATTTT
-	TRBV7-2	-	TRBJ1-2	CASSGIQVGYGYTF	TGTGCCAGCAGCGGTATACAGGTCGGCTATGGCTACACCTTC
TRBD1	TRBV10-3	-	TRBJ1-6	CAISDRQGDSPLHF	TGTGCCATCAGTGATAGGCAGGGGGATTCACCCCTCCACTTT
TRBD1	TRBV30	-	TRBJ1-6	CAWSRDSVSPLHF	TGTGCCTGGAGCAGGGACAGTGTTTCACCCCTCCACTTT
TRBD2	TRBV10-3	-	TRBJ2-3	CAIRSTSGGGTDTQYF	TGTGCCATCAGGTCGACTAGCGGAGGGGGAACAGATACGCAGTATTTT
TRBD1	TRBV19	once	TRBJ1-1	CASTMDRDRGDAFF	TGTGCCAGTACCATGGACAGGGATAGGGGTGACGCTTTCTTT
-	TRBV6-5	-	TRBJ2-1	CASSYGEQAYNEQFF	TGTGCCAGCAGTTACGGAGAACAGGCATACAATGAGCAGTTCTTC
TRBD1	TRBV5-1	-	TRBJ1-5	CASSLDTGTGALGNQPQHF	TGCGCCAGCAGCTTGGATACCGGGACAGGGGCGCTGGGCAATCAGCCCCAGCATTTT
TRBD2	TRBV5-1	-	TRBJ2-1	CASSLARLAGDLGNEQFF	TGCGCCAGCAGCTTGGCCCGACTAGCGGGAGATCTTGGCAATGAGCAGTTCTTC
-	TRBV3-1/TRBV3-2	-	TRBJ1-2	CASSQVGQLNYGYTF	TGTGCCAGCAGCCAAGTGGGACAACTTAACTATGGCTACACCTTC
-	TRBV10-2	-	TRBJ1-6	CASSEVSFRSLHF	TGCGCCAGCAGTGAAGTGTCATTCAGATCCCTCCACTTT
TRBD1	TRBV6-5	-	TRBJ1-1	CASMGAGGPNTEAFF	TGTGCCAGCATGGGGGCAGGGGGGCCGAACACTGAAGCTTTCTTT
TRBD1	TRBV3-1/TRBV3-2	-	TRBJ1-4	CASKGQGNEKLFF	TGTGCCAGCAAGGGACAGGGGAATGAAAAACTGTTTTTT
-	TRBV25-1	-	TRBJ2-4	CASSESGAWGANIQYF	TGTGCCAGCAGTGAATCAGGGGCATGGGGTGCAAACATTCAGTACTTC
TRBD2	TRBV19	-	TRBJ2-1	CASSPSGLGGNEQFF	TGTGCCAGTAGTCCCTCGGGACTAGGGGGGAATGAGCAGTTCTTC
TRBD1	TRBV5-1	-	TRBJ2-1	CASSLAQGANNEQFF	TGCGCCAGCAGCTTGGCCCAGGGGGCCAACAATGAGCAGTTCTTC
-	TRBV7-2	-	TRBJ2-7	CASSRQSSYEQYF	TGTGCCAGCAGCCGACAGAGCTCCTACGAGCAGTACTTC
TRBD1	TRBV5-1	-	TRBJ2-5	CASRRQGSGQETQYF	TGCGCCAGCAGGCGACAGGGTTCGGGACAAGAGACCCAGTACTTC
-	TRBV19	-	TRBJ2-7	CASSISRDYEQYF	TGTGCCAGTAGTATCTCCAGGGACTACGAGCAGTACTTC
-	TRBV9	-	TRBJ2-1	CASSVRLAHYNEQFF	TGTGCCAGCAGCGTAAGGCTAGCGCATTACAATGAGCAGTTCTTC
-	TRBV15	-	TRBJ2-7	CATSRDKSSYEQYF	TGTGCCACCAGCAGAGACAAGAGCTCCTACGAGCAGTACTTC
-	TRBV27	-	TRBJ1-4	CASRPGRVREKLFF	TGTGCCAGCAGACCAGGGAGGGTAAGGGAAAAACTGTTTTTT
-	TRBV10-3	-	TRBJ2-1	CAISGGIASSYNEQFF	TGTGCCATCAGTGGAGGAATAGCGAGCTCCTACAATGAGCAGTTCTTC
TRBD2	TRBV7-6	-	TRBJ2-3	CASSLDRQGGDTQYF	TGTGCCAGCAGCTTAGATCGGCAGGGAGGGGATACGCAGTATTTT
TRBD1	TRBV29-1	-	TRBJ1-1	CSVALGTGTEAFF	TGCAGCGTTGCGCTGGGGACAGGGACTGAAGCTTTCTTT
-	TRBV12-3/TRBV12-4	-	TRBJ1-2	CASSQGQFGYTF	TGTGCCAGCAGCCAAGGACAGTTTGGCTACACCTTC
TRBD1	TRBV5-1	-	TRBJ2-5	CASSTGQGVSETQYF	TGCGCCAGCAGCACTGGACAGGGGGTATCAGAGACCCAGTACTTC
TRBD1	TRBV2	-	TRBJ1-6	CASSRGLIDNSPLHF	TGTGCCAGCAGCAGGGGGCTAATTGATAATTCACCCCTCCACTTT
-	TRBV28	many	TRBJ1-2	CASKVAGRDYGYTF	TGTGCCAGCAAGGTGGCCGGGAGGGACTATGGCTACACCTTC
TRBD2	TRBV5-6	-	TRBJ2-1	CASSRGPGLAGMDEQFF	TGTGCCAGCAGCAGAGGCCCGGGACTAGCGGGAATGGATGAGCAGTTCTTC
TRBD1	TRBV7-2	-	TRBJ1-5	CASSLAGLRGHQPQHF	TGTGCCAGCAGCTTAGCCGGACTCAGGGGGCATCAGCCCCAGCATTTT
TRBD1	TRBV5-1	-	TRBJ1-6	CASSSGQGDNSPLHF	TGCGCCAGCAGCTCGGGACAGGGAGATAATTCACCCCTCCACTTT
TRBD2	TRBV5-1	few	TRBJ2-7	CASSSGTSGGGAYYEQYF	TGCGCCAGCAGCTCCGGGACTAGCGGCGGAGGGGCCTACTACGAGCAGTACTTC
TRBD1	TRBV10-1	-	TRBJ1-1	CASSDQGAMNTEAFF	TGCGCCAGCAGTGACCAGGGGGCTATGAACACTGAAGCTTTCTTT
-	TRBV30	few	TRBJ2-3	CAWSGADTQYF	TGTGCCTGGAGTGGCGCAGATACGCAGTATTTT
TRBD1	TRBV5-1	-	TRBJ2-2	CASSGTGVRTGELFF	TGCGCCAGCAGCGGTACAGGGGTTCGCACCGGGGAGCTGTTTTTT
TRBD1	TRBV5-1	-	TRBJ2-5	CASSPTGGRETQYF	TGCGCCAGCAGCCCCACAGGGGGCAGAGAGACCCAGTACTTC
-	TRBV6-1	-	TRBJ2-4	CASSEAAGLNIQYF	TGTGCCAGCAGTGAAGCCGCAGGGTTAAACATTCAGTACTTC
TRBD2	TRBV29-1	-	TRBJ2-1	CSVEGGTSGMFF	TGCAGCGTTGAGGGGGGGACTAGCGGGATGTTCTTC
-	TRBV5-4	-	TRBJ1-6	CASSRGETNSPLHF	TGTGCCAGCAGCCGGGGGGAAACAAATTCACCCCTCCACTTT
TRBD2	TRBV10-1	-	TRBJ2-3	CASSESSGRDTQYF	TGCGCCAGCAGTGAGTCGAGCGGGAGGGATACGCAGTATTTT
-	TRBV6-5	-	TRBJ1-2	CATNTRQIANYGYTF	TGTGCCACCAACACCCGACAGATAGCCAACTATGGCTACACCTTC
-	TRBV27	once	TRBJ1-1	CASSPGLWRDTEAFF	TGTGCCAGCAGCCCCGGGCTCTGGAGGGACACTGAAGCTTTCTTT
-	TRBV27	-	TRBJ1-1	CASSLVAGNVNTEAFF	TGTGCCAGCAGTTTAGTCGCAGGGAACGTGAACACTGAAGCTTTCTTT
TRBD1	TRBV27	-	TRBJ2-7	CASTTHRGRFEQYF	TGTGCCAGCACCACACACAGGGGGCGCTTCGAGCAGTACTTC
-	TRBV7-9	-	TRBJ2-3	CASSLGHSSFTDTQYF	TGTGCCAGCAGCCTTGGACACTCCTCATTCACAGATACGCAGTATTTT
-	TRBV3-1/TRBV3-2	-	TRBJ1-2	CASSHRMIYGYTF	TGTGCCAGCAGCCACAGGATGATCTATGGCTACACCTTC
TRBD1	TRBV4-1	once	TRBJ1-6	CASSQWERDRGNSPLHF	TGCGCCAGCAGCCAATGGGAGCGGGACAGGGGCAATTCACCCCTCCACTTT
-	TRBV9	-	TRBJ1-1	CASSVETAQNTEAFF	TGTGCCAGCAGCGTAGAGACAGCGCAGAACACTGAAGCTTTCTTT
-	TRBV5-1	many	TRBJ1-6	CASSFVNTGPNSPLHF	TGCGCCAGCAGCTTTGTGAACACAGGGCCCAATTCACCCCTCCACTTT
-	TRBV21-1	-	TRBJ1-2	CASSIRTGPNEEYGYTF	TGTGCCAGCAGCATTCGGACAGGGCCAAACGAGGAATATGGCTACACCTTC
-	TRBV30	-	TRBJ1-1	CAWSVRYGGVNTEAFF	TGTGCCTGGAGTGTACGATATGGGGGGGTGAACACTGAAGCTTTCTTT
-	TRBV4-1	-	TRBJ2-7	CASSQDYGGQGNHWNEQYF	TGCGCCAGCAGCCAAGATTACGGGGGGCAGGGGAACCACTGGAACGAGCAGTACTTC
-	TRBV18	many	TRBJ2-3	CASSPLGGSTDTQYF	TGTGCCAGCTCACCCCTAGGAGGTAGCACAGATACGCAGTATTTT